The clone carrying this TCR beta chain came up a few times. This sample was taken from a study of T cells after yellow fever vaccination. TCRdb recomputed calls from the 5' RACE reads with MiXCR, one row per CDR3 protein. The sample lists 100,000 to 150,000 distinct CDR3 sequences, under 8% occurring once. The germline gives CDR1 DFQATT, CDR2 SNEGSKA (reference sequence). V shed 0 bases and J 9 bases; nucleotides not matched to a gene: 6. This CDR3 comprises 14 residues. The sequencing used CD4+ T cells sorted from PBMCs, collected 10 to 11 days after the first yellow fever vaccination. This chain connects TRBV20-1 to TRBJ2-1; 9 bases match TRBD1. This clonotype was obtained from a man between 18 and 35 years old who received the YFV17D yellow fever vaccine. Here the CDR3 reads CSAREGTGYGEQFF. CDR3 nucleotide sequence: TGCAGTGCTAGAGAGGGGACAGGGTACGGTGAGCAGTTCTTC.